This T cell receptor beta chain was identified in a study of blood T cell repertoires in COVID-19. Overall study context: T cells, B-cell-depleted T cells, or PBMCs provided the cDNA or gDNA that served as material.

CDR1 is MGHRA, CDR2 YSYEKL, per germline. Germline trimming cut 0 bases from V and 4 bases from J; bases unmatched to any gene: 11. There are 17 residues in the CDR3. Only in-frame clones appear in the TCRdb table, and some are missing; sequencing was by immunoSEQ multiplex PCR. The table includes 250,000 to 400,000 clones, more than 70% detected once. Material: peripheral blood. The TCR was taken from a woman aged 25 to 39 with COVID-19, enrolled during active disease. V is TRBV4-1 and J is TRBJ1-1, with 7 bases identical to TRBD1. CDR3 nucleotides: TGCGCCAGCAGCCAAGAGAAGAGGCCGCCAGGGGGCACTGAAGCTTTCTTT. Encoded protein: CASSQEKRPPGGTEAFF.